This T cell receptor beta chain was sequenced for a study of identical twins (dated by TCRdb to 2016 to 2017). Regarding the study in general: TCR alpha and beta repertoires from monozygotic twins, unrelated adults of various ages and cord blood were deep-sequenced to test whether fetal clonotypes persist. To rule out contamination, the twin experiments were replicated at different times with different library preparation protocols.

The library was built by means of 5' RACE. The reads were generated on an Illumina HiSeq 2000. Template switching introduced a universal primer binding site; the final cDNA contained a unique molecular identifier, enabling accurate counting of TCR cDNA molecules. First-strand cDNA for TCR alpha and beta chains was synthesized from specific primers in the conserved constant-segment region. To control for contamination, every cDNA library carried two barcodes: a SMART-Mk sample barcode plus Illumina barcodes. TruSeq adapter sequences and Illumina sample barcodes were added in two successive PCR steps. The Illumina HiSeq platform was used with custom primers to sequence TCR alpha and beta cDNA libraries. The paper's processing steps were these. Raw reads were processed with MiGEC to extract unique molecular identifiers, and MiXCR was used to determine CDR3 positions. For each individual, recombination models were inferred using an EM algorithm with the repgenHMM and IGoR tools. The analysis of shared clonotypes was done with the tcR package in R, with sharing normalized by the product of cloneset sizes. To study raw recombination without the effects of thymic and clonal selection, out-of-frame nonproductive sequences were analyzed. Through fastp at Q25 and MiXCR, TCRdb rebuilt clones from the public reads, retaining in-frame beta chains. Rows with a matching CDR3 protein are joined into one entry that keeps the most common DNA and genes. These V and J calls are TCRdb output, not the study's own analysis. The sample has about 720,000 distinct CDR3 sequences on record, 18% of them singletons. The ten most abundant clones make up roughly 13% of the sample.

As regards this clonotype: Its specific antigen is unknown. No much larger clonotype is one base removed from it; base qualities were not supplied.

The research as a whole found: Because the same donors could not be followed over many years, conclusions were based on cross-sectional statistical analysis. A weaker excess of twin sharing was found in beta out-of-frame sequences because the signal-to-noise ratio was lowered by fewer shared sequences. Fewer insertions were carried by abundant cord blood beta clonotypes; a weaker similar trend was observed in young adult naive repertoires, while no such trend was observed in memory repertoires. Out-of-frame TCR alpha sequences shared between twins showed an excess of low generation-probability sequences compared with coincidental sharing between unrelated individuals. Zero-insertion analyses could be partly confounded by invariant T cells such as MAIT and iNKT, though diverse VJ usage argued against such confounding for most clonotypes. In monozygotic twins, out-of-frame TCR alpha sharing was systematically underestimated by recombination models, although the models agreed with sharing between unrelated individuals.

Only healthy Caucasian donors were included. The twin cohort consisted of three pairs of female monozygotic twins, all aged roughly 18 to 30 years. The RNA used for TCR libraries was isolated from peripheral blood mononuclear cells. The same data also contributed to another study, on T cells expressing NK-cell markers. As that second study puts it: In sorted CD3+CD56+NKG2C+, CD3+CD56+NKG2C- and CD3+CD56-NKG2C+ T-cell subsets from 7 or 8 donors, TCR beta-chain repertoires were profiled. Seven of the eight sequenced donors were HCMV-seropositive and one was HCMV-seronegative. In several experiments an anti-gammadeltaTCR antibody was added to restrict sorting to alphabetaTCR-expressing T cells. In roughly 6 donors, the dominant CD3+CD56+NKG2C+ clonotypes ranked among the top 10 CD8+ clonotypes, making up roughly 1.0-8% of CD8+ T cells. Those dominant clonotypes were again the most abundant among CD3+CD56-NKG2C+ cells in several donors, at about 28.3-65%. Whether the expanded NKG2C-expressing T cell clones were specific for HCMV antigens remained unclear. All eight donors whose samples were sequenced were randomly selected healthy volunteers, three of them men and five women. To determine HCMV serostatus, a commercial ELISA kit was used to detect HCMV-specific IgG in serum. For five or six donors, unsorted PBMC were also used to sequence bulk peripheral blood T-cell repertoires. MIGEC was used to demultiplex reads and group reads by UMI, and MiTCR was used to assemble and quantify clonotypes. Only TCR cDNA sequences supported by at least two reads were kept to exclude erroneous sequences. The tcR package was used for downstream repertoire analysis, and clonotypes were matched across fractions by CDR3 nucleotide sequence plus V segment. Antigen specificity was annotated against VDJdb with VDJmatch, allowing one amino acid substitution in CDR3.

This sequence originates from a woman aged 18 to 35 in good health. Sequencing used PBMCs.

CDR3 region: CSARDPGGRGTDTQYF. The bases are TGCAGTGCTAGAGACCCGGGGGGGCGGGGCACAGATACGCAGTATTTT. The receptor chain draws on TRBV20-1 and TRBJ2-3; a stretch of 8 junction bases matches TRBD2. V has 0 bases trimmed and J has 1 base trimmed; junction bases matching no gene number 6. The germline V gene (reference sequence) yields DFQATT for CDR1 and SNEGSKA for CDR2. The cysteine opens and the phenylalanine closes a CDR3 of 16 amino acids. Only CDR3 DNA is held: 48 bases, read in frame from base 1.